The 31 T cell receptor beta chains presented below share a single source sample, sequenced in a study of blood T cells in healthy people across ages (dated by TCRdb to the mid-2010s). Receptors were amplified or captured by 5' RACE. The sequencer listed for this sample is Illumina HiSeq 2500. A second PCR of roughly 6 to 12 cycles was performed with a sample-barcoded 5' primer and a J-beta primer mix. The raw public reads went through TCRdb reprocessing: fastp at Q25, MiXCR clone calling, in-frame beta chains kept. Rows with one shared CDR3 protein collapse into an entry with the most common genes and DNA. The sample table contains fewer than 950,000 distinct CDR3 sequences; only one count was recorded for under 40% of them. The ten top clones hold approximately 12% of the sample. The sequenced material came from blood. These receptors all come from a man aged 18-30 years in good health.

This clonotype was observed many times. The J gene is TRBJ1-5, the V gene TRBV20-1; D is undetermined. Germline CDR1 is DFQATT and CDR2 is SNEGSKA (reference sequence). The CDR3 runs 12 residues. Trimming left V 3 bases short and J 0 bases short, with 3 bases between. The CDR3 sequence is CSASPSNQPQHF. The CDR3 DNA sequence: TGCAGTGCTAGCCCTAGCAATCAGCCCCAGCATTTT.

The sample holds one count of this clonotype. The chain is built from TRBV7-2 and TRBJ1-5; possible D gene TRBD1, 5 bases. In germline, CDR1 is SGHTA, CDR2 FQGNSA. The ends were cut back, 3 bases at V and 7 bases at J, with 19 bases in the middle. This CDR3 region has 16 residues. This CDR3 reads CASSFGTSSSGQPQHF. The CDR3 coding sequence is TGTGCCAGCAGCTTTGGGACTTCTTCCTCGGGGCAGCCCCAGCATTTT.

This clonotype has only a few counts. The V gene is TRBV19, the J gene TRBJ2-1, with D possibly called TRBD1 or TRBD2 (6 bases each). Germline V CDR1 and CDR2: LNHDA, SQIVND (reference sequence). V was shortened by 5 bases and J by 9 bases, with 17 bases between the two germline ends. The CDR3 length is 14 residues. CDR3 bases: TGTGCCAGTAGTCCGGGGGCCGCTAACGGTGAGCAGTTCTTC. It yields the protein CASSPGAANGEQFF.

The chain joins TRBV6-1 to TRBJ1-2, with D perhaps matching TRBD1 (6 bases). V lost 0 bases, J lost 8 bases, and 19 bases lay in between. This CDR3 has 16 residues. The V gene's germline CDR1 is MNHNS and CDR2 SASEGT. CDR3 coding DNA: TGTGCCAGCAGTGAAGCGAGGGGGTTACTCGCGTGGGGCTACACCTTC. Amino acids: CASSEARGLLAWGYTF.

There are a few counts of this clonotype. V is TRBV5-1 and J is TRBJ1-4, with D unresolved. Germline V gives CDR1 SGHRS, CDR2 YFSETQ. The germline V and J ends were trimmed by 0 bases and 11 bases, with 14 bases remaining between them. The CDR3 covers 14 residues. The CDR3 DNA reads TGCGCCAGCAGCTTGGATAAGGGTGCGAGGAAACTGTTTTTT. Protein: CASSLDKGARKLFF.

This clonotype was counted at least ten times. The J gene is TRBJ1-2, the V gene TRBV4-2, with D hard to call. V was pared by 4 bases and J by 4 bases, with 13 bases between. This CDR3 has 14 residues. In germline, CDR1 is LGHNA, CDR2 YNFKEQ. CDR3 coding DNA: TGTGCCAGCAGCCCCCGTGGTGTACCCTATGGCTACACCTTC. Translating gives CASSPRGVPYGYTF.

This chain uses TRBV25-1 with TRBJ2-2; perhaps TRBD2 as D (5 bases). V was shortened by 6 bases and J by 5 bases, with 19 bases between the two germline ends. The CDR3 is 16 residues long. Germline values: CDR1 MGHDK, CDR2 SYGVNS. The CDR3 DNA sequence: TGTGCCAGCAGCGACGTAACGGCCCCGGGGACCGGGGAGCTGTTTTTT. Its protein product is CASSDVTAPGTGELFF.

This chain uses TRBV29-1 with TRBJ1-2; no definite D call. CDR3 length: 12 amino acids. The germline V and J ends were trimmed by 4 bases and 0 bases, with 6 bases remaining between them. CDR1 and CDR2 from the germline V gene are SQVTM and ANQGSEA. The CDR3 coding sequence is TGCAGCGTTGGGTCGTCTAACTATGGCTACACCTTC. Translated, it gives CSVGSSNYGYTF.

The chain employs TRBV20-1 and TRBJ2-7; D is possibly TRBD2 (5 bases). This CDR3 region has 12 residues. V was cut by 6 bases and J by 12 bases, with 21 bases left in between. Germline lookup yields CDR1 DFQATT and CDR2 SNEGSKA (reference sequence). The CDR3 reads CSAPTGGETPYF. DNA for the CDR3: TGCAGTGCCCCGACCGGTGGGGAGACCCCGTACTTC.

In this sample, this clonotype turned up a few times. DNA for the CDR3: TGTGCCAGCAGCCAAGGGGGTCTCTCGCTCGAGTATGGCTACACCTTC. Its protein is CASSQGGLSLEYGYTF. The rearrangement links TRBV4-2 to TRBJ1-2; D not resolved. V was cut by 1 base and J by 5 bases, with 17 bases left in between. This CDR3 has 16 residues. CDR1 is LGHNA and CDR2 is YNFKEQ in the germline V gene.

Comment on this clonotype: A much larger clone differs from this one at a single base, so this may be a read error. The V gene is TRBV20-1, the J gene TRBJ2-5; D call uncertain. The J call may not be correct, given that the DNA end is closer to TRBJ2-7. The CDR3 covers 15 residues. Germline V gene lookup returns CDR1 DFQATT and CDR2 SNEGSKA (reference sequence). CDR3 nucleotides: TGCAGTGCTAGAGGGGTCCATCAGAGTCATCGCGAGCAGTACTTC. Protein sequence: CSARGVHQSHREQYF.

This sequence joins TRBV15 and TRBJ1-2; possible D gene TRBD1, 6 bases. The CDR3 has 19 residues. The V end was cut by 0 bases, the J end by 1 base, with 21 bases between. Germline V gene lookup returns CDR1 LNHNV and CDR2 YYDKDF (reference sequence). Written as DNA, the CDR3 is TGTGCCACCAGCAGAGATCGGGCCGCCACAGGGTGGGGTAACTATGGCTACACCTTC. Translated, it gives CATSRDRAATGWGNYGYTF. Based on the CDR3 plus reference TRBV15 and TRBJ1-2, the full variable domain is DAMVIQNPRYQVTQFGKPVTLSCSQTLNHNVMYWYQQKSSQAPKLLFHYYDKDFNNEADTPDNFQSRRPNTSFCFLDIRSPGLGDTAMYLCATSRDRAATGWGNYGYTFGSGTRLTVV.

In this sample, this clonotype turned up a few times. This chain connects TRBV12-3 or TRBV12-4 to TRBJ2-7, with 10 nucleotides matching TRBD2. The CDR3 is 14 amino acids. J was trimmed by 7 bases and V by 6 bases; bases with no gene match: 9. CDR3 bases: TGTGCCAGCAGCGGACGGGGACTAGCGCGGGAGCAGTACTTC. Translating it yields CASSGRGLAREQYF.

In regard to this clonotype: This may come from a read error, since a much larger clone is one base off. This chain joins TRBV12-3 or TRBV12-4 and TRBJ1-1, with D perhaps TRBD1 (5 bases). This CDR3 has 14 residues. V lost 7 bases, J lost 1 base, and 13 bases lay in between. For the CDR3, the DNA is TGTGCCAGCACCTGGGTGACAGCGAACACTGAAGCTTTCTTT. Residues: CASTWVTANTEAFF.

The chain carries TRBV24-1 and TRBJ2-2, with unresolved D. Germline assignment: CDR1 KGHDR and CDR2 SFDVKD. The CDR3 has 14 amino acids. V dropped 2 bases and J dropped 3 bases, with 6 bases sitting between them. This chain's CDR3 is CATSDWYYTGELFF. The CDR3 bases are TGTGCCACCAGTGATTGGTATTACACCGGGGAGCTGTTTTTT.

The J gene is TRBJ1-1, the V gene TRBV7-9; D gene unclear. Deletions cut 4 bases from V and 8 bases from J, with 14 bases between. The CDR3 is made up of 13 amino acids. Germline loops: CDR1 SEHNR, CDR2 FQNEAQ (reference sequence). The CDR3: CASSSLVAEEAFF. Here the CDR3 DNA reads TGTGCCAGCAGCTCGTTGGTTGCAGAGGAAGCTTTCTTT.

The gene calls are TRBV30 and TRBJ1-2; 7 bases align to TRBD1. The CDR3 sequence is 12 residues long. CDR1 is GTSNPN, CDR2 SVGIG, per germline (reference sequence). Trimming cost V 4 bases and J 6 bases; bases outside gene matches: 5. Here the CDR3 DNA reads TGTGCCTGGACCCAAGGGGGCCATGGCTACACCTTC. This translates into CAWTQGGHGYTF.

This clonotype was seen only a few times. The CDR3 region has the DNA TGTGCCAGCAGCCCACCGGCAGGAGCGGCCAATAACGCTGAAGCTTTCTTT. Translated: CASSPPAGAANNAEAFF. The chain uses TRBV4-2 and TRBJ1-1; no reliable D call. CDR3 length equals 17 residues. The V and J ends lost 4 bases and 6 bases respectively, with 24 bases between them. The germline V gene has CDR1 LGHNA and CDR2 YNFKEQ.

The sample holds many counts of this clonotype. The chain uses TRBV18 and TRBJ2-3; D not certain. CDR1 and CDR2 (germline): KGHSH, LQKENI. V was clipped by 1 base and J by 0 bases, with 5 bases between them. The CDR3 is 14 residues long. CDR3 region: CASSPRVSTDTQYF. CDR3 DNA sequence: TGTGCCAGCTCACCACGTGTTAGCACAGATACGCAGTATTTT.

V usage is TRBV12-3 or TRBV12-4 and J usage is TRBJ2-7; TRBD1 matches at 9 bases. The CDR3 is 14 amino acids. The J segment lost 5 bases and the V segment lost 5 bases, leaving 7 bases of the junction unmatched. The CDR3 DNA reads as TGTGCCAGCAGTACAGGACAGGGGATGCACGAGCAGTACTTC. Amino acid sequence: CASSTGQGMHEQYF.

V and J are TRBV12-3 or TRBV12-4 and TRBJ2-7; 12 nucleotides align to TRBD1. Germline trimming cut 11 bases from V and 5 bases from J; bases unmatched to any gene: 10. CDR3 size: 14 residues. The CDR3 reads CACGGDRGLHEQYF. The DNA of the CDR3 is TGTGCCTGCGGGGGGGACAGGGGGCTCCACGAGCAGTACTTC.

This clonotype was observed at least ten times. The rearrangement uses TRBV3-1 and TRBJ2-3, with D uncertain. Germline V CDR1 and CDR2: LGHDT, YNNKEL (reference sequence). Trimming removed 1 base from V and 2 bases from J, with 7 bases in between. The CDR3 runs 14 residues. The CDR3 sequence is CASSQADVTDTQYF. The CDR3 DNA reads TGTGCCAGCAGCCAAGCGGACGTCACAGATACGCAGTATTTT.

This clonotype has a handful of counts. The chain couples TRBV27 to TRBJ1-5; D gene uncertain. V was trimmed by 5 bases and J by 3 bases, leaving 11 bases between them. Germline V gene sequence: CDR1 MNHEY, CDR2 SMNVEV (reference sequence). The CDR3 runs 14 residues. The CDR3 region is CASSPSGFNQPQHF. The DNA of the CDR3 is TGTGCCAGCAGTCCCAGCGGCTTCAATCAGCCCCAGCATTTT.

CDR3 region: CASSSPGYKQYF. The CDR3 DNA sequence: TGTGCCAGCAGTTCCCCAGGATACAAGCAGTACTTC. The gene calls are TRBV28 and TRBJ2-7; D gene unclear. There are 12 residues in the CDR3. V was trimmed by 4 bases and J by 8 bases, leaving 12 bases between them. In germline, CDR1 is MDHEN, CDR2 SYDVKM.

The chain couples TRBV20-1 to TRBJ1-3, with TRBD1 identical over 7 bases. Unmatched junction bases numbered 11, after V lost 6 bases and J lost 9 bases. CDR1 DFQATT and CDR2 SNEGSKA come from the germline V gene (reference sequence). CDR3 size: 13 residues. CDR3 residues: CSAPGGGEGTIYF. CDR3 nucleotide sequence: TGCAGTGCCCCAGGAGGGGGCGAGGGCACCATATATTTT.

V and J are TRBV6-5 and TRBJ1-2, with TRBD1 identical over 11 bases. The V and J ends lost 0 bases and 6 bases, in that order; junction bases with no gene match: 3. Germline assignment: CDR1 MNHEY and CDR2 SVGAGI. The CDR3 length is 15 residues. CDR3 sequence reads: CASSYSRTGGDGYTF. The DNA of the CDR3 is TGTGCCAGCAGTTACTCTAGGACAGGGGGCGATGGCTACACCTTC.

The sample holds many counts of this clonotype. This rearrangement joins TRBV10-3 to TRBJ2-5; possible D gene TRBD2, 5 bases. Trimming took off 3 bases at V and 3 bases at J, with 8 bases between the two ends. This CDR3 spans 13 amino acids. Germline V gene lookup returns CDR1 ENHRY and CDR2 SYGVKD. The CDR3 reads CAISDMREETQYF. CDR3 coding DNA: TGTGCCATCAGTGACATGAGGGAAGAGACCCAGTACTTC.

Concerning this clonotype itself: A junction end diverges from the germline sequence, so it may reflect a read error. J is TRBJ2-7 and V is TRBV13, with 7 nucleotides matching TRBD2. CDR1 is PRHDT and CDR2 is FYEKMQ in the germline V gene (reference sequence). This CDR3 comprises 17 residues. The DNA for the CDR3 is TGTGCTAGCAGCTTGGGGGGGACCGGGCCATACTACAATGAGCAGTACTTC. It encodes CASSLGGTGPYYNEQYF.

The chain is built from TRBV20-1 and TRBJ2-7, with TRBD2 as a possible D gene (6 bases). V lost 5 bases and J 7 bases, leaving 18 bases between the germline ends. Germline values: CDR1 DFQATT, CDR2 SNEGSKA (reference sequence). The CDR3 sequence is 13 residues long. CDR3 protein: CSARGIGYNEQYF. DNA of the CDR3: TGCAGTGCTCGCGGGATCGGCTACAATGAGCAGTACTTC.

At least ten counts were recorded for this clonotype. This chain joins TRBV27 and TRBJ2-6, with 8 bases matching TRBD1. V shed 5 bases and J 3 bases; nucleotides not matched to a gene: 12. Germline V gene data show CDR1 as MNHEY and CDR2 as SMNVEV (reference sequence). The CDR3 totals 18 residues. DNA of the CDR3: TGTGCCAGCAGTCCTTCCGGGACAGGAGGAGTTGGGGCCAACGTCCTGACTTTC. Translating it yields CASSPSGTGGVGANVLTF.

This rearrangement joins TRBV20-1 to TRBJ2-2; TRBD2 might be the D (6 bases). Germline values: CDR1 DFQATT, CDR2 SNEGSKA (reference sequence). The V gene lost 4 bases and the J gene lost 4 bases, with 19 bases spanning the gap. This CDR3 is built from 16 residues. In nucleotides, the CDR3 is TGCAGTGCTATTGACCCTCGGGGGACCTTCACCGGGGAGCTGTTTTTT. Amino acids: CSAIDPRGTFTGELFF.